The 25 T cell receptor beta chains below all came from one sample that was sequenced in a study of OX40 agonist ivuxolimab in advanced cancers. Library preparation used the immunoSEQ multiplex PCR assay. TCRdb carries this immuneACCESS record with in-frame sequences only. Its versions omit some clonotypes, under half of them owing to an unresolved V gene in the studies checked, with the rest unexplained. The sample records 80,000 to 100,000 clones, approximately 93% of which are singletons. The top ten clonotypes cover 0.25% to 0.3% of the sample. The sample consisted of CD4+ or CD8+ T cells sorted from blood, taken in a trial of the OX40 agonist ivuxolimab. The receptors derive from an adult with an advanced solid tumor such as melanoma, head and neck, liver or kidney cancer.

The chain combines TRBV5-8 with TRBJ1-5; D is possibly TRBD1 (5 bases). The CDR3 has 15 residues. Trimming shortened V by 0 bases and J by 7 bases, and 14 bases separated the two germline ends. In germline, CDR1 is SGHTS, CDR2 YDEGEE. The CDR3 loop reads CASSLEGWVNQPQHF. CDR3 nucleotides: TGTGCCAGCAGCTTGGAGGGGTGGGTAAACCAGCCCCAGCATTTT. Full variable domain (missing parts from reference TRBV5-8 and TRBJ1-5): EAGVTQSPTHLIKTRGQQATLRCSPISGHTSVYWYQQALGLGLQFLLWYDEGEERNRGNFPPRFSGRQFPNYSSELNVNALELEDSALYLCASSLEGWVNQPQHFGDGTRLSIL.

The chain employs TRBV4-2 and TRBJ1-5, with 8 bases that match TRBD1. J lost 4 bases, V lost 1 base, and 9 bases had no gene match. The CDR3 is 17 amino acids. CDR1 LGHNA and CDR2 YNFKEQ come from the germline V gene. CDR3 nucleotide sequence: TGTGCCAGCAGCCAAGTTCTAGGACAGGGCATAAATCAGCCCCAGCATTTT. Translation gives CASSQVLGQGINQPQHF.

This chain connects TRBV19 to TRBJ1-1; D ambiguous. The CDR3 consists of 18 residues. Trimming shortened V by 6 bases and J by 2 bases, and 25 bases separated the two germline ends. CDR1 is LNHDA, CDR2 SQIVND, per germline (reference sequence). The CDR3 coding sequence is TGTGCCAGTAGGGAAGCAACACCCTCTCCTCAGACTAACACTGAAGCTTTCTTT. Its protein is CASREATPSPQTNTEAFF.

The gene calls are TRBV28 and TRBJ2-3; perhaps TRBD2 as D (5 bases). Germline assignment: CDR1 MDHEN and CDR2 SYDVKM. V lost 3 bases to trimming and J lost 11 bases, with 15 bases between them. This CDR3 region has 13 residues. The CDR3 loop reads CASSFPPGEGQYF. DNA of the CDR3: TGTGCCAGCAGTTTCCCCCCCGGCGAGGGGCAGTATTTT.

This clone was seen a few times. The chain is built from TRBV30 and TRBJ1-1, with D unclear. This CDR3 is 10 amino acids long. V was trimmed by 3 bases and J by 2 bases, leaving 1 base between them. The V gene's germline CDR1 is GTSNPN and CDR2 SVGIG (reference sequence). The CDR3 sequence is CAWSNTEAFF. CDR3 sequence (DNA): TGTGCCTGGAGCAACACTGAAGCTTTCTTT. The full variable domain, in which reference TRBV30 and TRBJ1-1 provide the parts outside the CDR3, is SQTIHQWPATLVQPVGSPLSLECTVEGTSNPNLYWYRQAAGRGLQLLFYSVGIGQISSEVPQNLSASRPQDRQFILSSKKLLLSDSGFYLCAWSNTEAFFGQGTRLTVV.

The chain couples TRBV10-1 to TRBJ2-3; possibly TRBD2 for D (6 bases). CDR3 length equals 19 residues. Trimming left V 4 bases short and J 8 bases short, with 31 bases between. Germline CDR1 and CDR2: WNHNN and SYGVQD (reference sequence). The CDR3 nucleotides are TGCGCCAGCAGTGCTCGGGACTCACCCTATCTGGGGGGTTCAGGTACGCAGTATTTT. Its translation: CASSARDSPYLGGSGTQYF.

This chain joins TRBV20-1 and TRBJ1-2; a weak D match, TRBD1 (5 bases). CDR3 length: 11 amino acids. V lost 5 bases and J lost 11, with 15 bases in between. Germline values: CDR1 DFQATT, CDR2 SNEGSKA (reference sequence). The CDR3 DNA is TGCAGTGCTTTCAGCAGGGTTGGATACACCTTC. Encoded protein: CSAFSRVGYTF.

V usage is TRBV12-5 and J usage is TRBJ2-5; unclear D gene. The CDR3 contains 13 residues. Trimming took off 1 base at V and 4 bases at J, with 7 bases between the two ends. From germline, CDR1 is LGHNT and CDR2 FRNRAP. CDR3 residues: CASGLGAGETQYF. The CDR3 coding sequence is TGTGCTAGTGGTTTGGGGGCAGGAGAGACCCAGTACTTC.

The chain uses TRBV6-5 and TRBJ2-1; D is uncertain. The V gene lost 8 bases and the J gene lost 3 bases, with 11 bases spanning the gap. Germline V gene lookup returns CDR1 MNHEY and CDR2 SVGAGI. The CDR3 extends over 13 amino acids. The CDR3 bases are TGTGCCAGCGGTTCGACTTTCTACAATGAGCAGTTCTTC. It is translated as CASGSTFYNEQFF.

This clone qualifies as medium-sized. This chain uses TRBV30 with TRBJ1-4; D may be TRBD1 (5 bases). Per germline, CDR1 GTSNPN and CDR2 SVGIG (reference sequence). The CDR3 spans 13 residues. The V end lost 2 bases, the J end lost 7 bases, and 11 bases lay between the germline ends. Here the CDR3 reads CAWSLGGSEKLFF. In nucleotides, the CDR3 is TGTGCCTGGAGTTTGGGGGGTAGTGAAAAACTGTTTTTT.

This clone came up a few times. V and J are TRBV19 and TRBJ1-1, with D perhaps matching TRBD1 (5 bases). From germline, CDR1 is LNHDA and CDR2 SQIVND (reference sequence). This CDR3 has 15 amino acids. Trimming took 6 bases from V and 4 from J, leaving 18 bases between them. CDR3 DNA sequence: TGTGCCAGTAGAACCCGACGAAGGGGAACCACTGAAGCTTTCTTT. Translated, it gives CASRTRRRGTTEAFF. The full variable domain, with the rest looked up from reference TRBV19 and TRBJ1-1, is DGGITQSPKYLFRKEGQNVTLSCEQNLNHDAMYWYRQDPGQGLRLIYYSQIVNDFQKGDIAEGYSVSREKKESFPLTVTSAQKNPTAFYLCASRTRRRGTTEAFFGQGTRLTVV.

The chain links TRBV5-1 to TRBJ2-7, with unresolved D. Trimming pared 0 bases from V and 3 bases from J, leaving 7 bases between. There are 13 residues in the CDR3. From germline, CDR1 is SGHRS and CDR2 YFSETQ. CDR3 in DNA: TGCGCCAGCAGCTTGGTACAAAGCTACGAGCAGTACTTC. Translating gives CASSLVQSYEQYF.

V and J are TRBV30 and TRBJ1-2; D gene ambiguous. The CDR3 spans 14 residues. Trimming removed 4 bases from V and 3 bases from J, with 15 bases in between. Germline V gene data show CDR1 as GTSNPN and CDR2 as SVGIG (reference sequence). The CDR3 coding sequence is TGTGCCTGGATAGGACGGGGTTTGTACTATGGCTACACCTTC. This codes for CAWIGRGLYYGYTF. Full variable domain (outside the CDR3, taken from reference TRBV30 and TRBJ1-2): SQTIHQWPATLVQPVGSPLSLECTVEGTSNPNLYWYRQAAGRGLQLLFYSVGIGQISSEVPQNLSASRPQDRQFILSSKKLLLSDSGFYLCAWIGRGLYYGYTFGSGTRLTVV.

This CDR3 is CASGSSPGRTSYEQYF. CDR3 in DNA: TGTGCTAGTGGTTCCTCCCCGGGACGGACCTCCTACGAGCAGTACTTC. J is TRBJ2-7 and V is TRBV12-5; D tentatively fits TRBD1 or TRBD2 (5 bases each). This CDR3 spans 16 amino acids. V was shortened by 4 bases and J by 0 bases, with 16 bases between the two germline ends. CDR1 LGHNT and CDR2 FRNRAP come from the germline V gene.

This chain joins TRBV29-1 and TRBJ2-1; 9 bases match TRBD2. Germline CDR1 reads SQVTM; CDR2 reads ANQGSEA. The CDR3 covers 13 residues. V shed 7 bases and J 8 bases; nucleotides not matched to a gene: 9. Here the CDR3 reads CSALAGVRHEQFF. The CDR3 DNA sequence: TGCAGCGCGTTAGCGGGAGTTAGGCATGAGCAGTTCTTC.

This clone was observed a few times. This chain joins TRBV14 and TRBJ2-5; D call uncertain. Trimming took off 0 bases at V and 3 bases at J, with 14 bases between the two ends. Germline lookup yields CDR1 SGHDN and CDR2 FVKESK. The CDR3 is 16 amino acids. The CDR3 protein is CASSQEFSRAEETQYF. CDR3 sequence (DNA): TGTGCCAGCAGCCAAGAGTTTAGCCGGGCAGAAGAGACCCAGTACTTC.

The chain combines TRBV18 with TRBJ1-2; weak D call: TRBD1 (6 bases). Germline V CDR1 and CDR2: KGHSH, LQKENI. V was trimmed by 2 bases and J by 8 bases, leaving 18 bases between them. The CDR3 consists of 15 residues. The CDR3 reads CASSPVPTGPGGYTF. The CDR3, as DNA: TGTGCCAGCTCACCAGTTCCCACAGGGCCTGGGGGCTACACCTTC. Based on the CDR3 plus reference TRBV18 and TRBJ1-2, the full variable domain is NAGVMQNPRHLVRRRGQEARLRCSPMKGHSHVYWYRQLPEEGLKFMVYLQKENIIDESGMPKERFSAEFPKEGPSILRIQQVVRGDSAAYFCASSPVPTGPGGYTFGSGTRLTVV.

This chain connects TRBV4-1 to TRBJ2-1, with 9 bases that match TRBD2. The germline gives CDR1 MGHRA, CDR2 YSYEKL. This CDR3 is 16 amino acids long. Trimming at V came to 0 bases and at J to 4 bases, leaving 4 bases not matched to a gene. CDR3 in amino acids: CASSQDRLAAYNEQFF. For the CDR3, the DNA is TGCGCCAGCAGCCAAGATCGACTAGCGGCATACAATGAGCAGTTCTTC.

CDR3 bases: TGTGCCACCAGCAGAGGGTCCCTAGCATCTGGGGCCAACGTCCTGACTTTC. As protein: CATSRGSLASGANVLTF. V is TRBV15 and J is TRBJ2-6; a weak D match, TRBD2 (5 bases). The germline V gene encodes CDR1 LNHNV and CDR2 YYDKDF (reference sequence). V was shortened by 1 base and J by 1 base, with 11 bases between the two germline ends. This CDR3 is 17 amino acids long. The full variable domain, its missing parts supplied by reference TRBV15 and TRBJ2-6, is DAMVIQNPRYQVTQFGKPVTLSCSQTLNHNVMYWYQQKSSQAPKLLFHYYDKDFNNEADTPDNFQSRRPNTSFCFLDIRSPGLGDTAMYLCATSRGSLASGANVLTFGAGSRLTVL.

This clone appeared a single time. CDR3 protein: CASSQEVGLRNEQFF. CDR3 nucleotides: TGTGCCAGCAGCCAAGAAGTTGGGTTGAGGAATGAGCAGTTCTTC. This chain uses TRBV4-2 with TRBJ2-1; D is unclear. Germline values: CDR1 LGHNA, CDR2 YNFKEQ. The CDR3 length is 15 residues. Between the trimmed V and J ends, which lost 0 bases and 7 bases, there was a span of 13 bases.

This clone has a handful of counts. In nucleotides, the CDR3 is TGTGCCAGCAGCCCGGGGGGACAGGGGGCTAACATTCAGTACTTC. As protein: CASSPGGQGANIQYF. The gene calls are TRBV5-4 and TRBJ2-4; 12 bases match TRBD1. The ends lost 4 bases at V and 7 bases at J; junction bases unmatched: 6. Germline values: CDR1 SGHNT, CDR2 YYREEE (reference sequence). This CDR3 has 15 amino acids. Filled out from reference TRBV5-4 and TRBJ2-4, the complete variable domain reads ETGVTQSPTHLIKTRGQQVTLRCSSQSGHNTVSWYQQALGQGPQFIFQYYREEENGRGNFPPRFSGLQFPNYSSELNVNALELDDSALYLCASSPGGQGANIQYFGAGTRLSVL.

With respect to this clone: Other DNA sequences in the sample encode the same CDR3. This CDR3 is CASSPRPNQPQHF. DNA for the CDR3: TGTGCCAGCAGCCCTCGCCCCAATCAGCCCCAGCATTTT. The J gene is TRBJ1-5, the V gene TRBV7-2; D call uncertain. The CDR3 is made up of 13 amino acids. The V end was cut by 5 bases, the J end by 3 bases, with 8 bases between. Germline V gene data show CDR1 as SGHTA and CDR2 as FQGNSA.

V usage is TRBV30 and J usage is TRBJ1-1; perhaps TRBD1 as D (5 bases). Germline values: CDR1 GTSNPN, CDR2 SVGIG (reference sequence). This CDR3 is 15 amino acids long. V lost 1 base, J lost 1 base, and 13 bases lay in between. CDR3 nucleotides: TGTGCCTGGAGTGGGGGCAAGGTGTGGAACACTGAAGCTTTCTTT. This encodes CAWSGGKVWNTEAFF.

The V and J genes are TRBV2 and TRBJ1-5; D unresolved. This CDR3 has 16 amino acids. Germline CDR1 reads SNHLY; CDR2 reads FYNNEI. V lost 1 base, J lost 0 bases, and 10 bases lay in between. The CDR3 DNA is TGTGCCAGCAGTGAAGAGGAGCGCTATAGCAATCAGCCCCAGCATTTT. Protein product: CASSEEERYSNQPQHF.

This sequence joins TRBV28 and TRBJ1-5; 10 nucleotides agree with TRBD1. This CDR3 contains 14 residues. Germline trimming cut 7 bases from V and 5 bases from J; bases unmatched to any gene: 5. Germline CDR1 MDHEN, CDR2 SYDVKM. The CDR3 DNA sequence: TGTGCCAGCAAATGGACAGGGGGTTATCAGCCCCAGCATTTT. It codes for CASKWTGGYQPQHF.